This TCR beta chain was obtained from a study of blood T cell repertoires in COVID-19 (dated by TCRdb to 2018 to 2021). Regarding the study in general: The collaborator samples originated in the United States, Italy and Spain and spanned the acute and convalescent phases of COVID-19. The prospective study material was composed of cDNA or gDNA derived from T cells, B-cell-depleted T cells, or PBMCs. Subjects who had been exposed to COVID-19, were actively infected with it, or had recovered from it provided the deeply sampled blood TCRbeta repertoires that made up the dataset. The repertoires were released in a freely available public database meant as a resource for research on the immune response to SARS-CoV-2. The samples were drawn from two sources: the first 160 participants of the ongoing ImmuneRACE study, and over 950 subjects contributed by 6 global collaborators. Nearly every sample came with metadata listing a de-identified subject ID, COVID-19 status, age in years and sex. HLA class I and class II types, where available, came from metadata supplied by the sample provider rather than from assay-based typing. Here is what the overall study found, with its caveats: The amount of clinical and demographic metadata varied by source and participant and was provided uncurated.

Samples from volunteer blood donors who had recovered from COVID-19 were contributed by a second Seattle source. Collaborating institutions collected whole blood in K2EDTA tubes following their own protocols. For TCRbeta analysis, collaborators shipped samples in one of three forms: frozen whole blood, isolated PBMCs, or DNA extracted from either of those sample types. Turning to this clone: Its antigen is unknown. The record has no base qualities; no much larger clone is one base away.

TCRbeta CDR3 regions were amplified from genomic DNA using the immunoSEQ Assay, a bias-controlled multiplex PCR. Per the authors' processing: Within the assay, amplification of reference gene primers was used to estimate how many nucleated cells each sample contained. Sequence reads were collapsed and filtered to measure the absolute abundance of every unique TCRbeta CDR3 rearrangement. For each sample, productive Simpson clonality was calculated as the square root of Simpson's diversity index across productive rearrangements. TCRdb retrieved this table from immuneACCESS and kept in-frame rearrangements only. Not all clones are present; in checked studies, unresolved V genes account for under half, and no reason is known for the remainder. D and trimming come from the DNA, and the V and J calls and clone size come from that table. The sample data list hundreds of thousands of clones, and about 89% of these were observed just once. About 1.6% of the sample goes to the ten largest clones.

What was sequenced was peripheral blood. The clonotype originates from a middle-aged woman who had recovered from COVID-19.

The DNA sequence is TGTGCCAGTAGTCGGCTACAGGGGGCGGGTTATGGCTACACCTTC. This yields the protein CASSRLQGAGYGYTF. The sequence joins TRBV19 to TRBJ1-2, and TRBD1 matches 9 of the central bases. Reading the germline V gene (reference sequence) gives CDR1 LNHDA and CDR2 SQIVND. From the cysteine through the phenylalanine, the CDR3 covers 15 amino acids. CDR3 DNA only is kept here, 45 bases in frame from base 1. V loses 5 bases at its end and J loses 5 bases; junction bases beyond the gene matches: 9.